Sequencing of this T cell receptor beta chain was carried out in a study of memory CD4+ T cells and cytomegalovirus serostatus. The CDR3 contains 14 residues. Germline values: CDR1 KGHSH, CDR2 LQKENI. The V gene end was trimmed by 2 bases and the J gene end by 11 bases; junction bases not matched to a gene: 4. The sort gate was single viable CD3+CD4+CD8-CD45RO+ cells for memory CD4+ T cells. Measured with immunoSEQ multiplex PCR; TCRdb has only the in-frame clones, and not every one. Among 25,000 to 35,000 clones, about 80% were seen once, and the ten largest hold 0.65% to 0.85%. The clonotype originates from an adult in good health and CMV-seronegative. The chain has TRBV18 and TRBJ1-6, with 9 bases matching TRBD1. Sequencing was done on a sample of memory CD4+ T cells from blood. The CDR3 reads CASSPGQGNPPLHF. The CDR3 DNA reads TGTGCCAGCTCACCAGGACAGGGGAATCCACCCCTCCACTTT.